Sequencing of this T cell receptor beta chain was carried out in a study of cytomegalovirus exposure and HLA in healthy donors. About the study: Earlier results showed 120 million or so unique TCR beta sequences derived from around 170 million T cells.

Study-wide findings and caveats: Several of the most significant clusters appeared, in a later analysis, to be linked to common viral pathogens. Versus the roughly 700-donor mean, an Asian-associated ancestry cluster reportedly showed fewer N-insertions in a later analysis.

On this clone itself: Its specificity is unknown.

The CDR3 consists of 13 residues. With 6 bases clipped from V and 3 bases from J, the junction kept 5 bases outside the gene matches. Germline CDR1 reads MNHEY; CDR2 reads SMNVEV (reference sequence). PCR was performed using 60 Vbeta and 13 Jbeta primers. Data came from immunoSEQ multiplex PCR; TCRdb stores just in-frame clones and leaves some out. The sample lists under 100,000 clones, about 70% occurring once. The specimen was PBMCs. The rearrangement uses TRBV27 and TRBJ2-7; TRBD1 matches at 7 bases. This TCR came from a man aged 35 to 55 in good health and CMV-seronegative. DNA of the CDR3: TGTGCCAGCAGGGGACAGAATCTCTACGAGCAGTACTTC. This sequence encodes CASRGQNLYEQYF.